A selection of T cell receptor beta chains follows, all from one sample in a study of shared clonotypes between healthy human individuals. Clones were sequenced by immunoSEQ multiplex PCR, and TCRdb holds only the in-frame ones, with some missing. The table records 550,000 to 600,000 clones, 95% to 98% of them present only once. Sequencing input: naive CD8+ T cells sorted from blood. The receptors here all came from a young man in good health. The CDR3 runs from the conserved cysteine through the conserved F or W. Fields, in order: J gene, V gene, CDR3 length, CDR3 protein.

>TRBJ2-1|TRBV5-1|21
CASKNSDPGLAGWGSYNEQFF
>TRBJ2-3|TRBV5-6|14
CASSLVGGADTQYF
>TRBJ2-5|TRBV7-9|13
CASSFQFQETQYF
>TRBJ2-7|TRBV28|17
CASSLWIGEISSYEQYF
>TRBJ1-2|TRBV9|10
CASGGTGYTF
>TRBJ2-7|TRBV7-9|16
CASSLETENLSYEQYF
>TRBJ1-2|TRBV19|16
CASSTLGQGEIYGYTF
>TRBJ2-3|TRBV6-4|14
CASRSFTGADTQYF
>TRBJ1-4|TRBV4-3|16
CASSQDGGGTNEKLFF
>TRBJ1-4|TRBV12-5|13
CASGYGQNEKLFF
>TRBJ2-1|TRBV30|16
CAWSGHSGSTYNEQFF
>TRBJ2-2|TRBV4-1|17
CASSLVGTGTLTGELFF
>TRBJ2-7|TRBV18|14
CASSPGTASYEQYF
>TRBJ1-4|TRBV6-5|15
CASSYAWEDDEKLFF
>TRBJ1-5|TRBV6-5|13
CASTPGYNQPQHF
>TRBJ2-7|TRBV7-9|16
CASSFVAGESRHEQYF
>TRBJ1-3|TRBV7-9|18
CASSSRPSGERTGNTIYF
>TRBJ2-1|TRBV5-5|17
CASSPHWDAPSYNEQFF
>TRBJ2-7|TRBV5-4|16
CASSSGQGASRDEQYF
>TRBJ2-5|TRBV5-6|12
CASSLSQETQYF
>TRBJ2-1|TRBV13|18
CASSLGTSFSSSYNEQFF
>TRBJ2-7|TRBV29-1|14
CSVMRGGGGYEQYF
>TRBJ2-7|TRBV5-8|12
CASSLYSGEQYF
>TRBJ1-1|TRBV7-9|13
CASSLEGGGEAFF
>TRBJ2-1|TRBV9|19
CASSDDSGRGASSYNEQFF
>TRBJ2-1|TRBV11-2|18
CASSFLSGRISSYNEQFF
>TRBJ2-7|TRBV11-2|13
CASSPQPTYEQYF
>TRBJ2-1|TRBV7-2|16
CASSPGPSGSRNEQFF
>TRBJ2-7|TRBV14|18
CASSPGLAGDSPTYEQYF
>TRBJ2-1|TRBV7-9|17
CASSLPWGTDKPNEQFF
>TRBJ2-7|TRBV5-6|13
CASSLVGDNEQYF
>TRBJ2-7|TRBV29-1|12
CSGRSGSYEQYF